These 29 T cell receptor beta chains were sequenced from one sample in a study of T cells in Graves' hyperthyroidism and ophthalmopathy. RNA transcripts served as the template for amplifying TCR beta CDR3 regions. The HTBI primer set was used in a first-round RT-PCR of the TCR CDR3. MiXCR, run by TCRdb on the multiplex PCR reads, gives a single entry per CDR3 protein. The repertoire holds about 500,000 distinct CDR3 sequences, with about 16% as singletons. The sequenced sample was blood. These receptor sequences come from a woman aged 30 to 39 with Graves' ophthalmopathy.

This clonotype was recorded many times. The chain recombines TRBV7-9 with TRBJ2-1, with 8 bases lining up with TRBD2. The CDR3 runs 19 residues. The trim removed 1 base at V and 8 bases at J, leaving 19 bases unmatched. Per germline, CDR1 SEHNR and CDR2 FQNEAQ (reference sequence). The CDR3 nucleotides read TGTGCCAGCAGCTTAGTGAGCCATATACGGGAGGGCCGGAGTTATGAGCAGTTCTTC. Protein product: CASSLVSHIREGRSYEQFF.

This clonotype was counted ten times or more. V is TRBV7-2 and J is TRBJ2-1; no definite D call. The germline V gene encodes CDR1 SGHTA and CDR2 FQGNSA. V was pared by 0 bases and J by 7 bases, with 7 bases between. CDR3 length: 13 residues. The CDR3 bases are TGTGCCAGCAGCTTAGCCCCCAGAAATGAGCAGTTCTTC. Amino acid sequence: CASSLAPRNEQFF.

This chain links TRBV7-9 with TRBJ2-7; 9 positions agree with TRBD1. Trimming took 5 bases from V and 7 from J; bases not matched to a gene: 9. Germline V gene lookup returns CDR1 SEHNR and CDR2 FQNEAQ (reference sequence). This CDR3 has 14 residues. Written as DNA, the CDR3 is TGTGCCAGCAGCCTACGGACAGGGGCGCGAGAGCAGTACTTC. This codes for CASSLRTGAREQYF.

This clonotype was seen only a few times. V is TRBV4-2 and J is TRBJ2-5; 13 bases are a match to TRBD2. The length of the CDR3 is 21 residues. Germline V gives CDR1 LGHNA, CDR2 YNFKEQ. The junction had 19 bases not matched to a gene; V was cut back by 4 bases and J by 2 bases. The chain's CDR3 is CASSRASQRTSGRRGQETQYF. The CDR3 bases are TGTGCCAGCAGCCGAGCGTCACAGCGGACTAGCGGGAGAAGGGGGCAAGAGACCCAGTACTTC.

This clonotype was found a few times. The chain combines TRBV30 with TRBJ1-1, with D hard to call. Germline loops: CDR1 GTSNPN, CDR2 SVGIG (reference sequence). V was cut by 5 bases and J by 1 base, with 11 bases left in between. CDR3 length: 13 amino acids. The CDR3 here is CAWRVSKNTEAFF. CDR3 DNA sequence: TGTGCCTGGCGGGTCAGTAAGAACACTGAAGCTTTCTTT.

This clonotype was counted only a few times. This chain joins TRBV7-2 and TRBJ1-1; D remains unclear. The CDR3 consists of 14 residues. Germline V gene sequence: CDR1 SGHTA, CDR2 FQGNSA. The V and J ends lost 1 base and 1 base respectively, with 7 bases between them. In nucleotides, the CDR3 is TGTGCCAGCAGCTTAGGGTACGGGAACACTGAAGCTTTCTTT. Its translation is CASSLGYGNTEAFF.

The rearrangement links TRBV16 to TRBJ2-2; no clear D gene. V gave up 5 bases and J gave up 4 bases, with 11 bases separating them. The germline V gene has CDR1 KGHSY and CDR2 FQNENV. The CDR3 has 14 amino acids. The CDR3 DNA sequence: TGTGCCAGCAGCGATACGGTCTCCACCGGGGAGCTGTTTTTT. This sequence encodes CASSDTVSTGELFF.

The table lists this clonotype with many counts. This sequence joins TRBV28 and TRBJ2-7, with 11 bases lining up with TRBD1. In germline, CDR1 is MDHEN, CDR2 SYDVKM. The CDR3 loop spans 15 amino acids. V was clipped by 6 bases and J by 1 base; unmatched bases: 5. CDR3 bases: TGTGCCAGCAGCACATGGGACAGGGGGTCCTACGAGCAGTACTTC. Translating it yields CASSTWDRGSYEQYF.

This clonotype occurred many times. The CDR3 is CASSSWDRSSYEQYF. Here the CDR3 DNA reads TGTGCCAGCAGTTCGTGGGACCGGAGCTCCTACGAGCAGTACTTC. The gene calls are TRBV27 and TRBJ2-7; D possibly matches TRBD1 or TRBD2 (5 bases each). V gave up 4 bases and J gave up 0 bases, with 13 bases separating them. The CDR3 has 15 residues. Germline assignment: CDR1 MNHEY and CDR2 SMNVEV (reference sequence).

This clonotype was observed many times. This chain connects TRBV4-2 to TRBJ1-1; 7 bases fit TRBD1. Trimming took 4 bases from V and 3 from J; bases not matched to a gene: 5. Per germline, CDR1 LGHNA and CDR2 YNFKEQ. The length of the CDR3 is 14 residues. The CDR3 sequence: CASSLGQTHTEAFF. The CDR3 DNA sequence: TGTGCCAGCAGCCTGGGACAGACTCACACTGAAGCTTTCTTT.

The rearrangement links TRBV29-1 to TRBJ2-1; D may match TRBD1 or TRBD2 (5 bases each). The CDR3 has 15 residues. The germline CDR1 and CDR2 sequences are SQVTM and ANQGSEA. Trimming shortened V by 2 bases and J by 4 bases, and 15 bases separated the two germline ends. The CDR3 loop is CSVELLRGGYNEQFF. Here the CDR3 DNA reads TGCAGCGTTGAATTGTTGAGGGGCGGGTACAATGAGCAGTTCTTC.

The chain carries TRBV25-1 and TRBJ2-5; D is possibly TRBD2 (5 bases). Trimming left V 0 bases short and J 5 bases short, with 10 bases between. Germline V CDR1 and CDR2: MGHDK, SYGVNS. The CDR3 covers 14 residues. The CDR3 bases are TGTGCCAGCAGTGAATACCGGGGTCACGAGACCCAGTACTTC. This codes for CASSEYRGHETQYF.

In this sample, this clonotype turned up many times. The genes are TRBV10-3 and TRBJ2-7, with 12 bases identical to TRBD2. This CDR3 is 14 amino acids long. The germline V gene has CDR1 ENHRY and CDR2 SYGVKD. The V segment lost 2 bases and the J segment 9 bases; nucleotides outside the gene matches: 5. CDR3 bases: TGTGCCATCAGTGAGACTAGCGGGAGGTTACGGCAGTACTTC. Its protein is CAISETSGRLRQYF.

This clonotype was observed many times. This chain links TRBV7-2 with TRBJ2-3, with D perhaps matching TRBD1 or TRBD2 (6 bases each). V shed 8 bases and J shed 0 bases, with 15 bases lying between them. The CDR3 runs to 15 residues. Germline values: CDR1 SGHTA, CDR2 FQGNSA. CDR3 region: CASPRGDPSTDTQYF. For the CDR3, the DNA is TGTGCCAGCCCGAGGGGGGATCCTAGCACAGATACGCAGTATTTT.

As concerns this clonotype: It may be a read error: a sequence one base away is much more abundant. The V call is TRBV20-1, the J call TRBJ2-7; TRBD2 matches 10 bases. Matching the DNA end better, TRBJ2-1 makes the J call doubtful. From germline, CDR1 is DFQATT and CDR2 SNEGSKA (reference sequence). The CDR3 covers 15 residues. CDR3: CSARDKASGSYEQFF. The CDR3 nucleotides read TGCAGTGCTAGAGATAAGGCTAGCGGGAGTTACGAGCAGTTCTTC.

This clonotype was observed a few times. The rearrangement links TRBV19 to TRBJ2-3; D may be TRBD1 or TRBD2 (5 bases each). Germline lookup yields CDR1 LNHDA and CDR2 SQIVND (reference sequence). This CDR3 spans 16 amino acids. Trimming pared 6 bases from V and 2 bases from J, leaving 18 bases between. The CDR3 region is CASRPTGTVYTDTQYF. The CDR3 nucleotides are TGTGCCAGTAGACCTACCGGGACCGTTTACACAGATACGCAGTATTTT. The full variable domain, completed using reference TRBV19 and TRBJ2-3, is DGGITQSPKYLFRKEGQNVTLSCEQNLNHDAMYWYRQDPGQGLRLIYYSQIVNDFQKGDIAEGYSVSREKKESFPLTVTSAQKNPTAFYLCASRPTGTVYTDTQYFGPGTRLTVL.

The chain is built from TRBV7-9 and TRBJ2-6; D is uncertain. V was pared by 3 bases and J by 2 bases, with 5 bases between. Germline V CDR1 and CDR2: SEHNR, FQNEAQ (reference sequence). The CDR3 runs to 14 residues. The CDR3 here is CASSLSAGANVLTF. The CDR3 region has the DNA TGTGCCAGCAGCTTGTCGGCTGGGGCCAACGTCCTGACTTTC.

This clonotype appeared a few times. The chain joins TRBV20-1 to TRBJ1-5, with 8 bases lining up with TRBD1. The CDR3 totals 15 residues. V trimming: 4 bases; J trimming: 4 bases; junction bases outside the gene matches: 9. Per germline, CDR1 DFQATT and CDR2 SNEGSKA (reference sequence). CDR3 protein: CSAIPGQVNNQPQHF. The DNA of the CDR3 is TGCAGTGCTATTCCGGGACAGGTTAATAATCAGCCCCAGCATTTT.

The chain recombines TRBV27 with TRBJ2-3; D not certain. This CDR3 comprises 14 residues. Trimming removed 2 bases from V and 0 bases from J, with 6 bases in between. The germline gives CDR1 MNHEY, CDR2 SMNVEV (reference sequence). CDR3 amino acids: CASSLSTSTDTQYF. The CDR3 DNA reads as TGTGCCAGCAGTTTAAGTACCAGCACAGATACGCAGTATTTT.

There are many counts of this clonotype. The CDR3 reads CASSLAAGRETQYF. Here the CDR3 DNA reads TGTGCCAGCAGCTTAGCGGCAGGGAGAGAGACCCAGTACTTC. The chain joins TRBV7-9 to TRBJ2-5; D could derive from TRBD1 or TRBD2 (5 bases each). Germline-derived CDR1 and CDR2 are SEHNR and FQNEAQ (reference sequence). The length of the CDR3 is 14 residues. V lost 0 bases to trimming and J lost 4 bases, with 9 bases between them.

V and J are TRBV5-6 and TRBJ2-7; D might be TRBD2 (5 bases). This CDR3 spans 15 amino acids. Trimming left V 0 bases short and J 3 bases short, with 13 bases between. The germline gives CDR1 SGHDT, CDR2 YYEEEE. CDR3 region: CASSLEASRGYEQYF. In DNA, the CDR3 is TGTGCCAGCAGCTTGGAGGCCAGCCGGGGCTACGAGCAGTACTTC.

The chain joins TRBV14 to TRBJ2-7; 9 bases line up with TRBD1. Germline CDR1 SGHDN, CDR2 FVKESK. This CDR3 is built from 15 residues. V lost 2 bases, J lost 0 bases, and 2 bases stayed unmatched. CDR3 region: CASSQTGGASYEQYF. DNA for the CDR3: TGTGCCAGCAGCCAAACAGGGGGCGCCTCCTACGAGCAGTACTTC.

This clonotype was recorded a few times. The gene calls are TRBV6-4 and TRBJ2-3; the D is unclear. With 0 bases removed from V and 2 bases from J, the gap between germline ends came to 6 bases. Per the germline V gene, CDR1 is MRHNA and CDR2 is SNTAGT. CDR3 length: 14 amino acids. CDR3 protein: CASSDSGNTDTQYF. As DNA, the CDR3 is TGTGCCAGCAGTGACTCAGGGAACACAGATACGCAGTATTTT.

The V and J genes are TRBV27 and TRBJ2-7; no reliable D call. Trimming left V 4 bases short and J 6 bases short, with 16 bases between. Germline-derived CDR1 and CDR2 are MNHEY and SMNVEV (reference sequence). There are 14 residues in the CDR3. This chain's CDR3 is CASSWSGFAGEQYF. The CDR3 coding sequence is TGTGCCAGCAGTTGGTCCGGGTTCGCCGGCGAGCAGTACTTC.

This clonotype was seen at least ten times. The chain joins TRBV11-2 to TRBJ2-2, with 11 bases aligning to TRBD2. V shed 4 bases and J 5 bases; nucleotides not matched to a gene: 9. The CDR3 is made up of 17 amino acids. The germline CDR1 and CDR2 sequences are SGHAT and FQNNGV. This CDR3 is CASSWLAGGSRTGELFF. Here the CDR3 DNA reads TGTGCCAGCAGCTGGTTAGCGGGAGGGTCTAGAACCGGGGAGCTGTTTTTT.

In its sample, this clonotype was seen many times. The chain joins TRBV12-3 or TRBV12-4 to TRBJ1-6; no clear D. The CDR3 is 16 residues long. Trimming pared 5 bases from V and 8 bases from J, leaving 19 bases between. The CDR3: CASSGQDGYSYSPLHF. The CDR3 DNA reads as TGTGCCAGCAGTGGGCAGGACGGGTATTCGTATTCACCCCTCCACTTT.

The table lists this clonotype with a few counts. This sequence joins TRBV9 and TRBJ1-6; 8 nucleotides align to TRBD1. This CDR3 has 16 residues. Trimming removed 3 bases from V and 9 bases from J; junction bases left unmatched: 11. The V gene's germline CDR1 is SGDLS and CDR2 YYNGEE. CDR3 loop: CASSALPTGEGSPLHF. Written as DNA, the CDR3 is TGTGCCAGCAGCGCCCTACCGACAGGGGAGGGTTCACCCCTCCACTTT.

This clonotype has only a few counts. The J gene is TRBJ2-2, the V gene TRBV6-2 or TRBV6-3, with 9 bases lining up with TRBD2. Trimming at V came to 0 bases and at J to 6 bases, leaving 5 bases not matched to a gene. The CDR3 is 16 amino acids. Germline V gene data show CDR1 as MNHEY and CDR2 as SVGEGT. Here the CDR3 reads CASSYSIAGAPGELFF. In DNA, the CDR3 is TGTGCCAGCAGTTACTCAATAGCGGGAGCCCCCGGGGAGCTGTTTTTT.

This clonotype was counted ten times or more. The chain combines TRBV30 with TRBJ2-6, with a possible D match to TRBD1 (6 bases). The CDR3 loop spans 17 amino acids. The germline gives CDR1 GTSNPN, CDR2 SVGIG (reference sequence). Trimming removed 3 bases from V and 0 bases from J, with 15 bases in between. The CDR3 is CAWRRQATSSGANVLTF. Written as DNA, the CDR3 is TGTGCCTGGAGACGACAGGCAACTTCCTCTGGGGCCAACGTCCTGACTTTC.